This entry features one TCR beta chain sequence. Its antigen is currently unknown. With UMI labels, 5' RACE was used to prepare the TRB cDNA libraries. TCRdb re-called the 5' RACE reads; one entry per CDR3 protein, DNA not given. The ten most abundant clones cover around 0.5% of a sample with 150,000 to 180,000 distinct CDR3 sequences. The data belong to a study of CXCR3-negative and CXCR3-positive naive CD8 T cells. Broader study findings: TRB CDR3s were more hydrophobic in CXCR3-positive than in CXCR3-negative naive cells.

This CDR3 contains 16 residues. Germline V gene sequence: CDR1 ENHRY, CDR2 SYGVKD. This TCR was recovered from a human donor in good health. Some clones in this sample may be carry-over from other donors' samples. The sample consisted of naive CXCR3+ CD8+ T cells from blood. Specified subset: CD45RO-CCR7+CD27+CD95- naive CD8+ T cells expressing CXCR3 (TNR3+). The chain is built from TRBV10-3 and TRBJ2-1; the D call of TRBD1 rests on TCRdb alone, since no DNA is present to check it. CDR3 sequence reads: CAIKPTDRGPYNEQFF.